These 3 T cell receptor beta chains were all obtained from the same sample, sequenced in a study of CD8 T cells in ankylosing spondylitis. TCRdb redid the calling of the 5' RACE reads with MiXCR, one entry per CDR3 protein. The sample has roughly 240,000 distinct CDR3 sequences; roughly 32% are singletons. Sample: blood, either unsorted or a sorted T cell fraction (not recorded which). These receptors all come from a male donor with ankylosing spondylitis or in good health (not recorded which).

The V call is TRBV29-1, the J call TRBJ1-4, with D unresolved. Trimming cost V 5 bases and J 8 bases, with 12 bases left between them. Germline lookup yields CDR1 SQVTM and CDR2 ANQGSEA. The CDR3 loop spans 12 amino acids. CDR3 amino acids: CSVSRGSEKLFF. The DNA of the CDR3 is TGCAGCGTTTCACGGGGAAGCGAAAAACTGTTTTTT.

This clonotype came up a few times. The chain's CDR3 is CASISQFYEQYF. Written as DNA, the CDR3 is TGTGCCAGCATTTCGCAGTTCTACGAGCAGTACTTC. The chain joins TRBV5-6 to TRBJ2-7; D uncertain. Trimming took off 6 bases at V and 3 bases at J, with 10 bases between the two ends. Germline V CDR1 and CDR2: SGHDT, YYEEEE. The CDR3 is 12 amino acids.

The chain employs TRBV12-3 or TRBV12-4 and TRBJ2-3; TRBD2 is a possible D gene (6 bases). V lost 1 base to trimming and J lost 0 bases, with 14 bases between them. The CDR3 covers 17 residues. In DNA form, the CDR3 reads TGTGCCAGCAGTTTAGTGCCCCTAGCGTATAGCACAGATACGCAGTATTTT. Translated, it gives CASSLVPLAYSTDTQYF.